This T cell receptor (beta chain) was identified during a study of cytomegalovirus exposure and HLA in healthy donors. Concerning this clone itself: Its antigen is as yet unknown.

Findings and limits, study-wide: CMV serostatus was the sole immune exposure data available. Published work reported that the classifier diagnosed cytomegalovirus status with high specificity and sensitivity.

PCR employed 60 Vbeta and 13 Jbeta primers. Profiling relied on immunoSEQ multiplex PCR, and the TCRdb table lists in-frame clones only, not all of them. The sample contains under 200,000 clones, 77% of which appear only once. The sequenced sample consisted of PBMCs. This clonotype was obtained from a woman in her thirties or forties in good health and CMV-seropositive.

Here the CDR3 reads CASSLTGNTEAFF. CDR3 in DNA: TGTGCCAGCAGCTTAACAGGGAACACTGAAGCTTTCTTT. V gene TRBV7-7 combines with J gene TRBJ1-1; a weak D match, TRBD1 (5 bases). This CDR3 spans 13 amino acids. Per the germline V gene, CDR1 is SSHAT and CDR2 is FNYEAQ (reference sequence). Trimming stripped 2 bases from V and 1 base from J, with 5 bases between.